This entry describes one T cell receptor beta chain. This record comes from a study of blood T cell repertoires in COVID-19. Turning to the study itself: Donors in the United States, Italy and Spain gave samples during acute or convalescent COVID-19.

Deletions cut 7 bases from V and 3 bases from J, with 18 bases between. In germline, CDR1 is SGHTA, CDR2 FQGNSA. The CDR3 runs to 15 residues. In the authors' methods: For nucleated cells, counts were estimated from reference gene primer amplification. Measured with immunoSEQ multiplex PCR; TCRdb has only the in-frame clones, and not every one. The V and J calls and clone size come from that table; D and trimming were worked out from the DNA. The sample includes about 220,000 clones, 88% seen only once; the top ten take approximately 2.7%. The chain links TRBV7-2 to TRBJ1-2; possible D gene TRBD1, 5 bases. Sequenced sample: PBMCs or T cells enriched from blood (not recorded which). This clonotype originated in a young woman who had recovered from COVID-19. The CDR3 region has the DNA TGTGCCAGCACCCAATCGACGACAGCGTACTATGGCTACACCTTC. Its protein is CASTQSTTAYYGYTF. Variable domain in full (rest from reference TRBV7-2 and TRBJ1-2): GAGVSQSPSNKVTEKGKDVELRCDPISGHTALYWYRQSLGQGLEFLIYFQGNSAPDKSGLPSDRFSAERTGGSVSTLTIQRTQQEDSAVYLCASTQSTTAYYGYTFGSGTRLTVV.